What follows is one T cell receptor (beta chain) and its context. Its target is not known. V gave up 5 bases and J gave up 4 bases; unmatched junction bases: 11. This CDR3 comprises 16 residues. The V gene's germline CDR1 is LNHDA and CDR2 SQIVND (reference sequence). The data stem from a study of OX40 agonist ivuxolimab in advanced cancers. Study information: Cancers in dose escalation were hepatocellular, melanoma, renal cell and head and neck.

Generated by immunoSEQ multiplex PCR, the TCRdb table keeps only in-frame clones and is missing some. The profile covers about 150,000 clones, with just over 90% appearing a single time and 1.1% taken by the ten largest. The study, taken as a whole, reports: Researchers report that CD8+ T cells had, on average, more expanded clones than CD4+.

If patients had autoimmune disease history or systemic immunosuppression, they were excluded. Blood draws occurred at baseline, cycle 4 day 1, and cycle 7 day 1. The chain uses TRBV19 and TRBJ2-3; TRBD1 matches at 8 bases. The receptor comes from an adult with an advanced solid tumor such as melanoma, head and neck, liver or kidney cancer. Sequencing was performed on CD4+ or CD8+ T cells sorted from blood, taken in a trial of the OX40 agonist ivuxolimab. CDR3: CASSLRTGNIADTQYF. The CDR3 DNA reads as TGTGCCAGTAGTCTGAGGACAGGGAATATCGCAGATACGCAGTATTTT.